This T cell receptor beta chain originates from a study of blood T cell repertoires in COVID-19. Looking at the study overall: Sources were T cells, B-cell-depleted T cells, or PBMCs; the material itself was cDNA or gDNA.

After removal of 4 bases from V and 8 bases from J, the junction contained 6 bases not matched to a gene. The germline V gene has CDR1 MDHEN and CDR2 SYDVKM. This CDR3 has 14 residues. The protocol was immunoSEQ multiplex PCR, while the TCRdb copy is restricted to in-frame clones and leaves out a portion. In the table there are around 130,000 clones, 84% of which are singletons. Enrollees, about 18 to 95 years old, lived in approximately 25 US areas. The chain links TRBV28 to TRBJ1-1; 11 bases line up with TRBD1. The sequence was collected from a woman aged 30 to 39 who had recovered from COVID-19. The sample comprised PBMCs or T cells enriched from blood (not recorded which). CDR3 bases: TGTGCCAGCAGTTCTCGGACAGGGGGCGCGGAAGCTTTCTTT. This gives the protein CASSSRTGGAEAFF.